This is a list of T cell receptor beta chains from one sample in a study of shared clonotypes between healthy human individuals. The repertoire was sequenced with immunoSEQ multiplex PCR; TCRdb's copy has only in-frame clones and lacks some. The sample comprises approximately 600,000 clones, roughly 95% of which are singletons, and about 0.11% rests with the top ten. The material sequenced was naive CD8+ T cells sorted from blood. Receptor source: a woman in her 30s in good health. Each CDR3 is given with its conserved first and last residue.

J gene: TRBJ2-7
V gene: TRBV28
CDR3 length: 12
CDR3 protein: CASSFRAYEQYF

J gene: TRBJ1-1
V gene: TRBV13
CDR3 length: 13
CDR3 protein: CATSGGRNTEAFF

J gene: TRBJ2-1
V gene: TRBV11-2
CDR3 length: 15
CDR3 protein: CASSLRATSYNEQFF

J gene: TRBJ2-3
V gene: TRBV27
CDR3 length: 15
CDR3 protein: CASSLPASGTDTQYF

J gene: TRBJ2-1
V gene: TRBV30
CDR3 length: 17
CDR3 protein: CAWTPHSGRPSYNEQFF

J gene: TRBJ1-2
V gene: TRBV2
CDR3 length: 14
CDR3 protein: CASKGTAVNYGYTF

J gene: TRBJ2-6
V gene: TRBV28
CDR3 length: 15
CDR3 protein: CASRLTNSGANVLTF

J gene: TRBJ2-3
V gene: TRBV7-6
CDR3 length: 17
CDR3 protein: CASSLKSRTRNTDTQYF

J gene: TRBJ2-7
V gene: TRBV4-1
CDR3 length: 15
CDR3 protein: CASSQDRTGRDEQYF

J gene: TRBJ2-1
V gene: TRBV27
CDR3 length: 13
CDR3 protein: CASRLDGYNEQFF

J gene: TRBJ1-3
V gene: TRBV13
CDR3 length: 16
CDR3 protein: CASSEFPRDSGNTIYF

J gene: TRBJ1-4
V gene: TRBV7-9
CDR3 length: 16
CDR3 protein: CASSLQDSTFNEKLFF

J gene: TRBJ2-7
V gene: TRBV27
CDR3 length: 17
CDR3 protein: CASILQLTGPNDYEQYF

J gene: TRBJ2-2
V gene: TRBV5-4
CDR3 length: 17
CDR3 protein: CASSPGTSGRATGELFF

J gene: TRBJ2-3
V gene: TRBV27
CDR3 length: 16
CDR3 protein: CASSLGREPNTDTQYF

J gene: TRBJ2-2
V gene: TRBV13
CDR3 length: 16
CDR3 protein: CASNKRAPTVSGELFF

J gene: TRBJ2-7
V gene: TRBV29-1
CDR3 length: 14
CDR3 protein: CSVAGQGSSYEQYF

J gene: TRBJ2-1
V gene: TRBV28
CDR3 length: 13
CDR3 protein: CASSLSGTTVAFF

J gene: TRBJ2-3
V gene: TRBV30
CDR3 length: 16
CDR3 protein: CAWTVPPGQGLDTQYF

J gene: TRBJ2-7
V gene: TRBV19
CDR3 length: 13
CDR3 protein: CASSFGTGYEQYF

J gene: TRBJ2-2
V gene: TRBV28
CDR3 length: 13
CDR3 protein: CASSGTDTGELFF